A single sample is the source of the 20 T cell receptor beta chains below, sequenced in a study of regulatory T cells in long-lasting Graves disease. Libraries of TCR beta came from iRepertoire HTBI primers plus Arm-PCR of CDR3 regions. TCRdb re-called the multiplex PCR reads with MiXCR, one entry per CDR3 protein. Among roughly 420,000 distinct CDR3 sequences listed, around 15% were seen once. Stated time point: newly diagnosed GD, antithyroid drugs for less than 3 months. With RNA extracted from PBMCs as input, the TCR library was made. These data were also reused for a study on T cells in Graves' hyperthyroidism and ophthalmopathy.

The material was peripheral blood mononuclear cells (PBMCs), obtained at new diagnosis, from a patient treated with antithyroid drugs. These receptors were obtained from a woman aged 45-65 years with Graves disease.

V usage is TRBV12-3 or TRBV12-4 and J usage is TRBJ2-1, with TRBD2 identical over 12 bases. Trimming removed 5 bases from V and 12 bases from J; junction bases left unmatched: 5. The CDR3 is 13 amino acids. CDR3 DNA: TGTGCCAGCAGTCCACTAGCGGGGGGCTGGCAGTTCTTC. Its protein is CASSPLAGGWQFF.

V usage is TRBV12-3 or TRBV12-4 and J usage is TRBJ2-5; D unresolved. V lost 5 bases and J 1 base, leaving 17 bases between the germline ends. The CDR3 consists of 16 residues. The CDR3 DNA reads as TGTGCCAGCAGTCCCCCCTTGGGCGCCTCCCAAGAGACCCAGTACTTC. Protein product: CASSPPLGASQETQYF.

The chain is built from TRBV7-9 and TRBJ1-4, with D unclear. Trimming stripped 1 base from V and 10 bases from J, with 10 bases between. The CDR3 spans 13 residues. Germline CDR1 reads SEHNR; CDR2 reads FQNEAQ (reference sequence). CDR3 nucleotides: TGTGCCAGCAGCTTAGACCTAGGGAGAAAACTGTTTTTT. This codes for CASSLDLGRKLFF.

This clonotype was seen a single time. The chain employs TRBV9 and TRBJ2-3; 9 bases align to TRBD1. Judging by the DNA end, TRBJ2-7 fits better; the J call may be wrong. This CDR3 region has 14 residues. Per the germline V gene, CDR1 is SGDLS and CDR2 is YYNGEE. The CDR3 coding sequence is TGTGCCAGCAGCGACGGGACAGGGTTACACGAGCAGTACTTC. This gives the protein CASSDGTGLHEQYF.

This clonotype came up many times. The CDR3 nucleotides are TGTGCCAGCAGGCGGGGAGGAGTCGATGAGCAGTTCTTC. It specifies CASRRGGVDEQFF. This chain connects TRBV3-1 to TRBJ2-1; TRBD2 is a possible D gene (6 bases). V was cut by 6 bases and J by 8 bases, with 14 bases left in between. The CDR3 is 13 amino acids. Germline-derived CDR1 and CDR2 are LGHDT and YNNKEL (reference sequence).

The rearrangement uses TRBV10-3 and TRBJ1-5; TRBD1 might be the D (6 bases). The V and J ends lost 4 bases and 7 bases respectively, with 14 bases between them. CDR3 length: 14 residues. CDR1 is ENHRY, CDR2 SYGVKD, per germline. DNA for the CDR3: TGTGCCATCAGTGTAGGGCTCCAGGGGCAGCCCCAGCATTTT. Residues: CAISVGLQGQPQHF.

There are many counts of this clonotype. This chain connects TRBV20-1 to TRBJ2-1; the D gene is possibly TRBD2 (5 bases). This CDR3 has 16 amino acids. V lost 5 bases and J 5 bases, leaving 22 bases between the germline ends. The germline V gene encodes CDR1 DFQATT and CDR2 SNEGSKA (reference sequence). For the CDR3, the DNA is TGCAGTGCTCGATCGCATCGTGGGAGTTTCGACAATGAGCAGTTCTTC. This encodes CSARSHRGSFDNEQFF.

This clonotype was detected ten times or more. In DNA form, the CDR3 reads TGTGCCAGCAGCTTAGCCGCCTGGGAGACCCAGTACTTC. This gives the protein CASSLAAWETQYF. V and J are TRBV7-9 and TRBJ2-5, with D hard to call. Germline CDR1 and CDR2: SEHNR and FQNEAQ (reference sequence). Trimming took off 0 bases at V and 5 bases at J, with 7 bases between the two ends. The length of the CDR3 is 13 residues.

The V call is TRBV7-9, the J call TRBJ2-5, with unresolved D. This CDR3 contains 13 residues. Germline lookup yields CDR1 SEHNR and CDR2 FQNEAQ (reference sequence). Trimming took 5 bases from V and 4 from J, leaving 11 bases between them. The CDR3 nucleotides are TGTGCCAGCAGCGTAGGCCCACCAGAGACCCAGTACTTC. This sequence encodes CASSVGPPETQYF.

The chain recombines TRBV20-1 with TRBJ2-3, with unresolved D. Germline V gene lookup returns CDR1 DFQATT and CDR2 SNEGSKA (reference sequence). The germline V and J ends were trimmed by 2 bases and 4 bases, with 7 bases remaining between them. This CDR3 comprises 12 residues. This CDR3 reads CSARPGADTQYF. The CDR3 DNA reads as TGCAGTGCTAGACCCGGTGCAGATACGCAGTATTTT.

This clonotype was seen at least ten times. The chain combines TRBV5-1 with TRBJ2-1; 8 positions agree with TRBD2. The CDR3 runs to 16 residues. Germline V gene lookup returns CDR1 SGHRS and CDR2 YFSETQ. The J segment lost 8 bases and the V segment lost 0 bases, leaving 10 bases of the junction unmatched. The CDR3: CASSLAPLSGSDEQFF. The CDR3, as DNA: TGCGCCAGCAGCTTGGCCCCCCTCAGCGGGAGTGATGAGCAGTTCTTC. The variable domain in full, with the rest retrieved from reference TRBV5-1 and TRBJ2-1, is KAGVTQTPRYLIKTRGQQVTLSCSPISGHRSVSWYQQTPGQGLQFLFEYFSETQRNKGNFPGRFSGRQFSNSRSEMNVSTLELGDSALYLCASSLAPLSGSDEQFFGPGTRLTVL.

This clonotype was picked up many times. V gene TRBV10-3 combines with J gene TRBJ1-2; perhaps TRBD1 as D (5 bases). Trimming removed 3 bases from V and 2 bases from J, with 13 bases in between. The CDR3 is 15 amino acids. CDR1 ENHRY and CDR2 SYGVKD come from the germline V gene. The CDR3 protein is CAISEGAGRNYGYTF. The CDR3 DNA reads as TGTGCCATCAGTGAAGGTGCAGGGAGAAACTATGGCTACACCTTC.

About this clonotype: A read error is possible here, since a much larger clone lies one base away. The rearrangement links TRBV6-2 or TRBV6-3 to TRBJ2-4; D is perhaps TRBD1 (6 bases). The DNA end favors TRBJ2-1, so the J call may be wrong. Looked up from germline, CDR1 is MNHEY and CDR2 is SVGEGT. The CDR3 consists of 13 residues. The CDR3, as DNA: TGTGTCAGCAGTTACCGAGGACAGCTCGAGCAGTTCTTC. Protein: CVSSYRGQLEQFF.

There are a few counts of this clonotype. The CDR3 reads CASSRQKGLAGGVEQFF. Written as DNA, the CDR3 is TGTGCCAGCAGCCGACAAAAGGGACTAGCGGGAGGTGTTGAGCAGTTCTTC. The chain recombines TRBV4-2 with TRBJ2-1; 15 bases are shared with TRBD2. V trimming: 4 bases; J trimming: 9 bases; junction bases outside the gene matches: 10. CDR3 length: 17 residues. Germline lookup yields CDR1 LGHNA and CDR2 YNFKEQ.

The chain uses TRBV6-1 and TRBJ2-7; D might be TRBD2 (6 bases). Trimming took 6 bases from V and 2 from J, leaving 11 bases between them. CDR3 length: 13 residues. The germline CDR1 and CDR2 sequences are MNHNS and SASEGT. The CDR3 DNA reads TGTGCCAGCAGCCTAGCGTATCCCTACGAGCAGTACTTC. Its protein product is CASSLAYPYEQYF.

The sample holds many counts of this clonotype. The chain is built from TRBV28 and TRBJ1-5, with 7 bases fitting TRBD1. Unmatched junction bases numbered 6, after V lost 7 bases and J lost 6 bases. Germline V gene sequence: CDR1 MDHEN, CDR2 SYDVKM. This CDR3 region has 13 residues. CDR3 loop: CASTTGALQPQHF. Here the CDR3 DNA reads TGTGCCAGCACCACAGGGGCCCTTCAGCCCCAGCATTTT.

About this clonotype: It differs at one base from a far larger clone, so likely a read error. The V and J genes are TRBV9 and TRBJ2-5; 13 bases are a match to TRBD2. Germline CDR1 reads SGDLS; CDR2 reads YYNGEE. V was clipped by 4 bases and J by 5 bases; unmatched bases: 5. The CDR3 consists of 15 residues. The CDR3 DNA reads TGTGCCAGCAGCTTCGGACTAGCGGGAGTGGAGACCCAGTACTTC. Amino acids: CASSFGLAGVETQYF.

Concerning this clonotype: The likely explanation is a read error, given a far larger clone one base away. The CDR3 loop is CSARTPGYLGHEQFF. CDR3 bases: TGCAGTGCTAGGACCCCGGGCTATCTTGGCCACGAGCAGTTCTTC. The chain is built from TRBV20-1 and TRBJ2-1; D is unclear. CDR1 and CDR2 from the germline V gene are DFQATT and SNEGSKA (reference sequence). The CDR3 runs to 15 residues. The ends were cut back, 3 bases at V and 10 bases at J, with 22 bases in the middle.

This clonotype was found many times. V is TRBV29-1 and J is TRBJ2-7; 7 nucleotides agree with TRBD1. Per germline, CDR1 SQVTM and CDR2 ANQGSEA. The CDR3 runs to 16 residues. With 3 bases clipped from V and 0 bases from J, the junction kept 11 bases outside the gene matches. DNA of the CDR3: TGCAGCGTTGACGGGGTTGGACAGGTGAGCTCCTACGAGCAGTACTTC. This encodes CSVDGVGQVSSYEQYF.

The J gene is TRBJ2-3, the V gene TRBV30; 10 positions agree with TRBD2. Germline V CDR1 and CDR2: GTSNPN, SVGIG (reference sequence). This CDR3 comprises 17 residues. The junction had 10 bases not matched to a gene; V was cut back by 2 bases and J by 2 bases. CDR3 sequence reads: CAWSFPSGSPSTDTQYF. CDR3 sequence (DNA): TGTGCCTGGAGTTTTCCTAGCGGGAGTCCCTCCACAGATACGCAGTATTTT.